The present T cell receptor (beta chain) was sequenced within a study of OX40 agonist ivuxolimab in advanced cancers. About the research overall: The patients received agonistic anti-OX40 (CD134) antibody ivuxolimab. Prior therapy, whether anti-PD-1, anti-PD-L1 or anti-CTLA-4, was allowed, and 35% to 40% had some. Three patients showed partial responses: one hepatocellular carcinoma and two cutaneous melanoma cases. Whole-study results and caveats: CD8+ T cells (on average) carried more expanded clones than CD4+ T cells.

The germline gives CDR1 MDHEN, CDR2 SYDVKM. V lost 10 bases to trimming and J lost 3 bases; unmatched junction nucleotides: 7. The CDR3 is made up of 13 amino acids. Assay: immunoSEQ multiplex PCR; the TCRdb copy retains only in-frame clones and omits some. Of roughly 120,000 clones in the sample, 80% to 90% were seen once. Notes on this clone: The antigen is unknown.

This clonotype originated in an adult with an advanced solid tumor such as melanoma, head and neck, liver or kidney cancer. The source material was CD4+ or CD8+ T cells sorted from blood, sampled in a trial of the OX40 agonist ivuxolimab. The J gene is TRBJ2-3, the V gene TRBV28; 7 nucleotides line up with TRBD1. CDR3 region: CATTGDRTDTQYF. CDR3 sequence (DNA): TGTGCCACCACAGGGGATAGAACAGATACGCAGTATTTT.